One and the same sample provided the 6 T cell receptor beta chains below, sequenced in a study of blood T cells in healthy people across ages. Through a sample-barcoded 5' primer and a J-beta primer mix, a second PCR was run for roughly 6 to 12 cycles. In TCRdb, the 5' RACE reads were re-called with MiXCR into one record per CDR3 protein. The data show over 300,000 distinct CDR3 sequences, with about half seen just once and around 53% held by the top ten. The sequencing input was blood. The receptors shown here come from a man between 60 and 70 years old in good health.

This clonotype has a handful of counts. The chain's CDR3 is CATSRDRGPGTDEQYF. The CDR3 nucleotides read TGTGCCACCAGCAGAGATCGTGGGCCGGGGACCGACGAGCAGTACTTC. The chain combines TRBV15 with TRBJ2-5; D might be TRBD1 or TRBD2, each matching 5 bases. TRBJ2-7 explains the end of the DNA better; the J call may be wrong. Looked up from germline, CDR1 is LNHNV and CDR2 is YYDKDF (reference sequence). CDR3 length equals 16 residues.

The chain combines TRBV20-1 with TRBJ1-2; D gene ambiguous. V was cut by 2 bases and J by 7 bases, with 11 bases left in between. The germline gives CDR1 DFQATT, CDR2 SNEGSKA (reference sequence). The length of the CDR3 is 12 residues. The CDR3 loop is CSARWQICGYTF. The CDR3 DNA is TGCAGTGCTAGATGGCAGATCTGTGGCTACACCTTC.

V and J are TRBV29-1 and TRBJ1-2; the match to TRBD1 covers 8 bases. V shed 3 bases, J shed 8 bases, and the junction held 5 bases outside the gene matches. The CDR3 spans 12 residues. The V gene's germline CDR1 is SQVTM and CDR2 ANQGSEA. CDR3 coding DNA: TGCAGCGTTGAGGACAGGGTGAAAGGCTACACCTTC. As protein: CSVEDRVKGYTF.

This sequence joins TRBV9 and TRBJ2-5; a weak D match, TRBD2 (6 bases). The CDR3 has 15 residues. CDR1 is SGDLS, CDR2 YYNGEE, per germline. Trimming removed 0 bases at V and 2 bases at J, with 11 bases between. DNA of the CDR3: TGTGCCAGCAGCGTAGTTGCGGGAAGACAAGAGACCCAGTACTTC. Amino acid sequence: CASSVVAGRQETQYF. The entire variable domain, with the rest obtained from reference TRBV9 and TRBJ2-5, is as follows: DSGVTQTPKHLITATGQRVTLRCSPRSGDLSVYWYQQSLDQGLQFLIQYYNGEERAKGNILERFSAQQFPDLHSELNLSSLELGDSALYFCASSVVAGRQETQYFGPGTRLLVL.

The rearrangement links TRBV27 to TRBJ2-2; 10 nucleotides align to TRBD2. Germline V gene lookup returns CDR1 MNHEY and CDR2 SMNVEV (reference sequence). Trimming at V came to 0 bases and at J to 2 bases, leaving 3 bases not matched to a gene. The CDR3 is 17 residues long. The CDR3: CASSLSASGRNTGELFF. The DNA for the CDR3 is TGTGCCAGCAGTTTATCGGCTAGCGGGAGAAACACCGGGGAGCTGTTTTTT.

This clonotype was recorded once. This may arise from a read error, as a much more abundant clone is one base away. CDR3 region: CASSPRTAHDDEQYF. CDR3 DNA: TGTGCCAGCAGCCCGCGGACTGCCCACGACGACGAGCAGTACTTC. The chain links TRBV7-9 to TRBJ2-4; TRBD2 is a possible D gene (5 bases). With the DNA end fitting TRBJ2-7 better, the J assignment may be wrong. Germline values: CDR1 SEHNR, CDR2 FQNEAQ (reference sequence). The CDR3 is 15 amino acids.